The rows below give T cell receptor beta chains drawn from one sample of a study of post-analysis software for immune sequencing data. TCRdb re-called the PCR reads with MiXCR, one entry per CDR3 protein. Of about 800,000 distinct CDR3 sequences listed, roughly 29% are singletons. The sequencing input was blood. The receptor set was obtained from a girl aged 10-17 years with multiple sclerosis. Both conserved end residues are part of each CDR3. The D gene is left open where the match is weak. Rows may omit the clone size; those that give it use once, few, many or a size class.

j_call d_call clone_size v_call cdr3_aa cdr3_nt
TRBJ2-3 NA NA TRBV10-3 CAISDWRTSTDTQYF TGTGCCATCAGTGATTGGCGAACTAGCACAGATACGCAGTATTTT
TRBJ2-1 NA NA TRBV28 CASHGEGVWNEQFF TGTGCCAGCCACGGAGAGGGGGTCTGGAATGAGCAGTTCTTC
TRBJ2-3 NA few TRBV5-8 CASSPGAISTDTQYF TGTGCCAGCAGCCCCGGGGCCATTAGCACAGATACGCAGTATTTT
TRBJ1-5 TRBD1 many TRBV4-3 CASSHLRRGLSQPQHF TGCGCCAGCAGCCACCTAAGAAGGGGGCTGTCTCAGCCCCAGCATTTT
TRBJ2-1 NA NA TRBV6-2/TRBV6-3 CASSYSNRDGANEQFF TGTGCCAGCAGTTACTCGAATAGGGATGGAGCGAATGAGCAGTTCTTC
TRBJ1-4 NA few TRBV6-6 CASSSDPGKLFF TGTGCCAGCAGTTCGGACCCCGGGAAACTGTTTTTT
TRBJ1-2 NA few TRBV7-9 CASSLGTESYGYTF TGTGCCAGCAGCTTAGGGACCGAGAGCTATGGCTACACCTTC
TRBJ1-1 NA few TRBV18 CASSPLKADQAFF TGTGCCAGCTCACCACTAAAAGCAGATCAAGCTTTCTTT
TRBJ2-5 NA NA TRBV18 CASSLNLNFQETQYF TGTGCCAGCTCACTTAATCTGAATTTCCAAGAGACCCAGTACTTC
TRBJ2-1 NA NA TRBV12-3/TRBV12-4 CASSLRTVNNEQFF TGTGCCAGCAGTTTAAGGACAGTTAACAATGAGCAGTTCTTC
TRBJ2-3 NA NA TRBV12-3/TRBV12-4 CASNTEGGTQYF TGTGCCAGCAATACCGAGGGGGGTACGCAGTATTTT
TRBJ1-6 NA NA TRBV4-1 CASSPRAVNSPLHF TGCGCCAGCAGCCCGCGGGCGGTGAATTCACCCCTCCACTTT
TRBJ2-7 NA few TRBV28 CASSANRAESLYEQYF TGTGCCAGCAGCGCCAACCGGGCAGAATCCCTCTACGAGCAGTACTTC
TRBJ2-7 TRBD2 NA TRBV29-1 CSAGGLTYEQYF TGCAGCGCGGGGGGTCTCACCTACGAGCAGTACTTC
TRBJ2-4 NA NA TRBV19 CASSLPPTGTKSIQYF TGTGCCAGTAGTCTCCCCCCCACAGGGACCAAAAGCATTCAGTACTTC
TRBJ2-5 NA few TRBV11-2 CASSLMGGQETQYF TGTGCCAGCAGCTTGATGGGGGGCCAAGAGACCCAGTACTTC
TRBJ2-7 NA many TRBV27 CASSLSAGYEQYF TGTGCCAGCAGTTTATCAGCAGGCTACGAGCAGTACTTC
TRBJ2-1 TRBD2 NA TRBV7-2 CASSLISGTSGGAVNEQFF TGTGCCAGCAGCTTAATATCCGGGACTAGCGGGGGGGCGGTTAATGAGCAGTTCTTC
TRBJ1-2 NA NA TRBV20-1 CSARASALPEGYTF TGCAGTGCTAGAGCCTCAGCGCTCCCGGAGGGCTACACCTTC
TRBJ2-1 TRBD1 NA TRBV11-2 CASSLDRQGTYNEQFF TGTGCCAGCAGCTTAGACAGACAGGGTACGTACAATGAGCAGTTCTTC
TRBJ2-1 TRBD2 NA TRBV3-1 CASSQVLSPGTRTTSNEQFF TGTGCCAGCAGCCAAGTCCTTAGTCCCGGGACTAGGACCACTAGTAATGAGCAGTTCTTC
TRBJ1-6 NA few TRBV29-1 CSVKSSYNSPPHF TGCAGCGTCAAGAGCTCCTATAATTCACCCCCCCACTTT
TRBJ2-7 TRBD1 few TRBV6-2/TRBV6-3 CASSYEDRGLYEQYF TGTGCCAGCAGTTACGAGGACAGGGGTCTCTACGAGCAGTACTTC
TRBJ2-1 TRBD1 NA TRBV20-1 CSARQAGTGTNEQFF TGCAGTGCTAGACAGGCCGGGACAGGGACGAATGAGCAGTTCTTC
TRBJ1-6 NA few TRBV5-1 CASSETSPGRNNSPLHF TGCGCCAGCAGCGAAACCTCACCGGGACGGAATAATTCACCCCTCCACTTT
TRBJ2-6 NA NA TRBV5-8 CASSPGRTSGANVLTF TGTGCCAGCAGCCCCGGACGGACCTCTGGGGCCAACGTCCTGACTTTC
TRBJ2-6 NA few TRBV25-1 CASSDHTGTGANVLTF TGTGCCAGCAGTGACCATACAGGTACAGGGGCCAACGTCCTGACTTTC